The rows below give T cell receptor beta chains drawn from one sample of a study of blood T cell repertoires in COVID-19. TCRdb keeps only in-frame clones here, not all; method: immunoSEQ multiplex PCR. Of about 94,000 clones in the sample, roughly 80% were seen once. The sequenced material came from peripheral blood. These receptors all come from a human donor in a cohort sampled during active COVID-19. The CDR3 runs from the conserved cysteine through the conserved F or W. The D gene is left open where the match is weak. Clone sizes are given selectively: once, few, many, or a class where the clone is expanded.

V	size	D	J	CDR3	DNA
TRBV4-1	-	-	TRBJ2-2	CASSQESLRNTGELFF	TGCGCCAGCAGCCAAGAGTCATTGCGGAACACCGGGGAGCTGTTTTTT
TRBV28	few	-	TRBJ1-2	CASSLPVGRGDGYTF	TGTGCCAGCAGTTTACCGGTCGGACGGGGTGATGGCTACACCTTC
TRBV2	once	-	TRBJ2-5	CASRDWQETQYF	TGTGCCAGCAGGGACTGGCAAGAGACCCAGTACTTC
TRBV5-1	few	-	TRBJ1-5	CASSPNGGVVQPQHF	TGCGCCAGCAGCCCTAATGGAGGAGTGGTTCAGCCCCAGCATTTT
TRBV4-1	-	TRBD2	TRBJ2-1	CASSQGGLAPNNEQFF	TGCGCCAGCAGCCAAGGCGGACTAGCACCCAACAATGAGCAGTTCTTC
TRBV28	-	TRBD2	TRBJ2-3	CASVTTGKLADTQYF	TGTGCCAGCGTTACCACTGGGAAACTAGCGGATACGCAGTATTTT
TRBV11-2	-	-	TRBJ2-7	CASSLVGSGVGNEQYF	TGTGCCAGCAGCTTAGTCGGGAGCGGCGTGGGGAACGAGCAGTACTTC
TRBV2	-	TRBD1	TRBJ1-5	CASTTGGGGQPQHF	TGTGCCAGCACCACCGGAGGGGGCGGCCAGCCCCAGCATTTT
TRBV10-3	-	TRBD2	TRBJ2-3	CAISEQAGSMGDTQYF	TGTGCCATCAGTGAGCAAGCGGGGAGCATGGGAGATACGCAGTATTTT
TRBV5-5	once	-	TRBJ2-7	CASSRSQGWSYEQYF	TGTGCCAGCAGCCGCTCACAGGGATGGTCCTACGAGCAGTACTTC
TRBV11-3	-	-	TRBJ2-7	CASSPAGVDEQYF	TGTGCCAGCAGCCCGGCAGGGGTGGACGAGCAGTACTTC
TRBV19	-	-	TRBJ2-1	CASSNYGTLPGNEQFF	TGTGCCAGTAGTAACTACGGGACTCTCCCTGGGAATGAGCAGTTCTTC
TRBV7-3	once	TRBD2	TRBJ2-6	CASSTGLAGEMLTF	TGTGCCAGCAGCACGGGACTAGCGGGAGAGATGCTGACTTTC
TRBV27	-	TRBD2	TRBJ2-7	CASSLAGGPQGQYF	TGTGCCAGCAGTTTAGCGGGAGGGCCCCAAGGGCAGTACTTC
TRBV27	-	-	TRBJ1-5	CASSLWGGRPQHF	TGTGCCAGCAGTTTATGGGGAGGGAGGCCCCAGCATTTT
TRBV5-6	-	-	TRBJ1-1	CASSLGARLNTEAFF	TGTGCCAGCAGCTTGGGGGCCAGATTGAACACTGAAGCTTTCTTT
TRBV25-1	-	TRBD1	TRBJ2-2	CASSAGQGRTGELFF	TGTGCCAGCAGTGCGGGACAGGGGCGAACCGGGGAGCTGTTTTTT
TRBV30	-	TRBD1	TRBJ1-2	CAWRVQGVLNSYGYTF	TGTGCCTGGAGGGTTCAGGGGGTCCTGAATAGCTATGGCTACACCTTC
TRBV4-2	-	-	TRBJ1-1	CASSQEWNTEAFF	TGTGCCAGCAGCCAGGAGTGGAACACTGAAGCTTTCTTT
TRBV27	-	-	TRBJ2-7	CASSLRYEQYF	TGTGCCAGCAGCCTACGGTACGAGCAGTACTTC
TRBV5-1	-	TRBD2	TRBJ2-7	CASSSTSGNYEQYF	TGCGCCAGCAGCTCGACTAGCGGGAATTACGAGCAGTACTTC
TRBV5-1	-	TRBD1	TRBJ2-2	CASSFRGRGELFF	TGCGCCAGCAGCTTCAGGGGGCGCGGGGAGCTGTTTTTT
TRBV5-4	-	TRBD1	TRBJ1-4	CASSYYGTGDEKLFF	TGTGCCAGCAGTTATTACGGGACAGGGGACGAAAAACTGTTTTTT
TRBV5-1	-	TRBD2	TRBJ2-1	CASSLDGTSFNEQFF	TGCGCCAGCAGCTTGGATGGGACTAGCTTCAATGAGCAGTTCTTC
TRBV3-1/TRBV3-2	-	-	TRBJ2-7	CASSHTQSYEQYF	TGTGCCAGCAGCCACACACAGTCCTACGAGCAGTACTTC
TRBV30	-	-	TRBJ2-1	CAWSGQGEPAQFF	TGTGCCTGGAGCGGACAAGGAGAACCGGCGCAGTTCTTC
TRBV3-1/TRBV3-2	-	-	TRBJ1-3	CASSQGLLNSGNTIYF	TGTGCCAGCAGCCAAGGACTCTTGAACTCTGGAAACACCATATATTTT
TRBV19	-	-	TRBJ1-4	CASSIQGARGEKLFF	TGTGCCAGTAGTATCCAAGGGGCGCGTGGCGAAAAACTGTTTTTT
TRBV5-4	-	TRBD2	TRBJ2-7	CASSWGGLGAYEQYF	TGTGCCAGCAGCTGGGGTGGACTAGGGGCCTACGAGCAGTACTTC
TRBV11-2	-	TRBD1	TRBJ2-7	CASSLSGTGHGGRSYEQYF	TGTGCCAGCAGCTTATCAGGGACAGGCCACGGCGGTCGCTCCTACGAGCAGTACTTC
TRBV7-2	-	TRBD1	TRBJ2-7	CASSLYRGGEQYF	TGTGCCAGCAGCTTGTACAGGGGTGGCGAGCAGTACTTC
TRBV6-5	-	TRBD2	TRBJ2-7	CASTSGTSSEQYF	TGTGCCAGCACTAGCGGGACCAGTTCCGAGCAGTACTTC
TRBV11-1	-	-	TRBJ2-7	CASSLVGGPLSYEQYF	TGTGCCAGCAGCTTAGTGGGGGGGCCCCTCTCCTACGAGCAGTACTTC
TRBV19	-	TRBD1	TRBJ1-1	CASSFTGGTEAFF	TGTGCCAGTAGTTTCACAGGGGGCACTGAAGCTTTCTTT
TRBV27	once	-	TRBJ1-1	CASSLLYSRAEAFF	TGTGCCAGCAGTTTACTATACTCCAGGGCTGAAGCTTTCTTT
TRBV9	-	TRBD2	TRBJ2-7	CASSSIAGGPPYEQYF	TGTGCCAGCAGCTCCATAGCGGGAGGGCCTCCCTACGAGCAGTACTTC
TRBV20-1	few	TRBD1	TRBJ2-7	CSASDLGGSSSRAEQYF	TGCAGTGCTAGTGATCTAGGGGGCAGCTCCTCTCGGGCCGAGCAGTACTTC
TRBV30	-	-	TRBJ1-4	CAWSSVSRRGKLFF	TGTGCCTGGAGTTCCGTCTCCCGCCGAGGAAAACTGTTTTTT
TRBV28	-	-	TRBJ1-2	CASSPQKGYGYTF	TGTGCCAGCAGCCCTCAAAAGGGGTATGGCTACACCTTC
TRBV24-1	-	-	TRBJ1-4	CATSDSTGIKEKLFF	TGTGCCACCAGTGACTCCACAGGGATAAAGGAAAAACTGTTTTTT
TRBV19	-	TRBD2	TRBJ2-7	CASNTVAGSGEQYF	TGTGCCAGTAACACGGTAGCGGGATCGGGGGAGCAGTACTTC
TRBV19	-	TRBD1	TRBJ1-1	CASSLTGVGSAFF	TGTGCCAGTAGCCTGACAGGGGTTGGGTCAGCTTTCTTT
TRBV28	-	TRBD1	TRBJ2-7	CASSLQGERIHEQYF	TGTGCCAGCAGTTTACAGGGGGAGAGGATCCACGAGCAGTACTTC
TRBV5-1	-	-	TRBJ1-1	CASSSMWTVPFF	TGCGCCAGCAGTTCCATGTGGACAGTTCCTTTCTTT
TRBV25-1	-	TRBD1	TRBJ2-7	CASSESGTGGHEQYF	TGTGCCAGCAGTGAGTCCGGGACAGGGGGCCACGAGCAGTACTTC
TRBV6-5	-	-	TRBJ2-7	CASSQQGGPYEQYF	TGTGCCAGCAGCCAACAGGGGGGGCCCTACGAGCAGTACTTC
TRBV28	-	TRBD1	TRBJ1-1	CASSTTGQGGTEAFF	TGTGCCAGCAGTACTACGGGACAGGGGGGAACTGAAGCTTTCTTT
TRBV6-5	-	-	TRBJ1-2	CASSYPGGYTF	TGTGCCAGCAGTTACCCCGGGGGCTACACCTTC
TRBV25-1	-	-	TRBJ1-2	CASSEWEGVDYGYTF	TGTGCCAGCAGTGAATGGGAGGGAGTGGACTATGGCTACACCTTC
TRBV28	-	-	TRBJ1-4	CASSSPTPLSTNEKLFF	TGTGCCAGCAGTTCCCCCACACCTCTCTCAACTAATGAAAAACTGTTTTTT
TRBV13	-	TRBD1	TRBJ2-2	CASSLWGQGNGELFF	TGTGCCAGCAGCTTATGGGGACAGGGGAACGGGGAGCTGTTTTTT
TRBV30	-	-	TRBJ2-3	CAWVGASYWTDTQYF	TGTGCCTGGGTGGGGGCTAGCTATTGGACAGATACGCAGTATTTT
TRBV5-8	-	-	TRBJ2-3	CASSLTRASIAAGTDTQYF	TGTGCCAGCAGCTTGACGCGGGCTAGCATAGCGGCCGGCACAGATACGCAGTATTTT
TRBV15	-	-	TRBJ2-7	CATSRDPTSYEQYF	TGTGCCACCAGCAGAGATCCCACTTCCTACGAGCAGTACTTC
TRBV5-4	few	TRBD2	TRBJ2-1	CASSSMLLAGIYNEQFF	TGTGCCAGCAGCTCAATGCTACTAGCGGGAATCTACAATGAGCAGTTCTTC
TRBV24-1	-	-	TRBJ1-2	CATSDQAGGDYGYTF	TGTGCCACCAGTGATCAGGCGGGGGGGGACTATGGCTACACCTTC
TRBV18	-	TRBD1	TRBJ1-1	CASSPPLGGYTEAFF	TGTGCCAGCTCACCACCGTTAGGGGGCTACACTGAAGCTTTCTTT
TRBV19	-	-	TRBJ1-5	CASSIESPSNQPQHF	TGTGCCAGTAGTATAGAGAGTCCTAGCAATCAGCCCCAGCATTTT
TRBV28	-	TRBD1	TRBJ1-2	CASSPHDRVSGYTF	TGTGCCAGCAGTCCTCACGACAGGGTGAGCGGCTACACCTTC
TRBV6-5	-	TRBD1	TRBJ1-2	CASSYRTGVLNYGYTF	TGTGCCAGCAGTTATAGGACAGGAGTTCTTAACTATGGCTACACCTTC